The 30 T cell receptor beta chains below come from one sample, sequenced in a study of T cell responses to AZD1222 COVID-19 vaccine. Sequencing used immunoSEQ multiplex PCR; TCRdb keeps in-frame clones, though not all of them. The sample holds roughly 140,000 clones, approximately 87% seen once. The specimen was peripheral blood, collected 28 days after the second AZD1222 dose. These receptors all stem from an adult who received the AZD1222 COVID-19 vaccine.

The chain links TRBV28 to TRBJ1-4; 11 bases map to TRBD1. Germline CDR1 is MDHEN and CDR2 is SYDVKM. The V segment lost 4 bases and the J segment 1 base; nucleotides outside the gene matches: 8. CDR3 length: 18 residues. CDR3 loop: CASSSSGQGDGTNEKLFF. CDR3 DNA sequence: TGTGCCAGCAGTTCCTCGGGACAGGGGGACGGAACTAATGAAAAACTGTTTTTT.

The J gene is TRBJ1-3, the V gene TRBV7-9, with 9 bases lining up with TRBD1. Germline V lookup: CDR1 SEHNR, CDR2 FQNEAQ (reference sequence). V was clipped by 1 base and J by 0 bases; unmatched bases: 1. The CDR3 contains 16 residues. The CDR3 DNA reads TGTGCCAGCAGCTTAGGGGACAGGGACTCTGGAAACACCATATATTTT. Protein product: CASSLGDRDSGNTIYF. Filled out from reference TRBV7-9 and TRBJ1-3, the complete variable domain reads DTGVSQNPRHKITKRGQNVTFRCDPISEHNRLYWYRQTLGQGPEFLTYFQNEAQLEKSRLLSDRFSAERPKGSFSTLEIQRTEQGDSAMYLCASSLGDRDSGNTIYFGEGSWLTVV.

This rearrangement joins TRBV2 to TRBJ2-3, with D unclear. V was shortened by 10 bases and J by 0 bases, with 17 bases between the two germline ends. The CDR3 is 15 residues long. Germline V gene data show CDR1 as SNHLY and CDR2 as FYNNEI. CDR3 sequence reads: CATVQSALSTDTQYF. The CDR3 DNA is TGTGCCACCGTTCAGAGTGCCCTTAGCACAGATACGCAGTATTTT.

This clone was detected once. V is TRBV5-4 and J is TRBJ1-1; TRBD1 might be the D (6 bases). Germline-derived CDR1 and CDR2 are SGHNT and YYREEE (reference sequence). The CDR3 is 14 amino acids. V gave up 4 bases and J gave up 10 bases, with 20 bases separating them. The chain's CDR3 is CASSHTKEGGTAFF. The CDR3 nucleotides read TGTGCCAGCAGCCATACAAAAGAGGGGGGAACAGCTTTCTTT.

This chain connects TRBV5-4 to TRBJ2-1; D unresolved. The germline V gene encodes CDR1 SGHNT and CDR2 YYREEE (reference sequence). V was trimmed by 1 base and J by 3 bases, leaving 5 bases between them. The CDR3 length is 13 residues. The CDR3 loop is CASSLWVYNEQFF. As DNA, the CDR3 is TGTGCCAGCAGCTTGTGGGTCTACAATGAGCAGTTCTTC.

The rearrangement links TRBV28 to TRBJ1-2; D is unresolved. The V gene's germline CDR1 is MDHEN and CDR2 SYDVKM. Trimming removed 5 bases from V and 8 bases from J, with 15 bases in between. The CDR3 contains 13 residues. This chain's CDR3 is CASSPSRAMGYTF. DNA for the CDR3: TGTGCCAGCAGTCCTAGTCGGGCAATGGGCTACACCTTC.

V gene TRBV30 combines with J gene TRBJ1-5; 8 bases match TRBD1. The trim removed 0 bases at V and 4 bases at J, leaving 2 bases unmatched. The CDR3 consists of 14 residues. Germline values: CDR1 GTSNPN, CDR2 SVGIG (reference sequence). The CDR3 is CAWSVGQGNQPQHF. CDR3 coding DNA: TGTGCCTGGAGTGTAGGACAGGGAAATCAGCCCCAGCATTTT.

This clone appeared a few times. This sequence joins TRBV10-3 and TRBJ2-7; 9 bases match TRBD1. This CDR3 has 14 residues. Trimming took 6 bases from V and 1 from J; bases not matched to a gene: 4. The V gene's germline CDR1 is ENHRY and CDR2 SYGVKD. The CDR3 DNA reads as TGTGCCATCAGGGGACAGGGCTATTCCTACGAGCAGTACTTC. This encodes CAIRGQGYSYEQYF.

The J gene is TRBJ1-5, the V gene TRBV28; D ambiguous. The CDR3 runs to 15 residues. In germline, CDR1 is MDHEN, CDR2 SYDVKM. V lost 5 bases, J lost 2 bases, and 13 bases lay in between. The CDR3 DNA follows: TGTGCCAGCAGTCTCGGAACCAGCCGCAATCAGCCCCAGCATTTT. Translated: CASSLGTSRNQPQHF.

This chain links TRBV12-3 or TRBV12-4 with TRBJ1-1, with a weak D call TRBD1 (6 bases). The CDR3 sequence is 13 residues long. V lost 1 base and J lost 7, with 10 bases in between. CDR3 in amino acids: CASSLDGGLEAFF. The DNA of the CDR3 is TGTGCCAGCAGTTTAGACGGGGGGCTTGAAGCTTTCTTT.

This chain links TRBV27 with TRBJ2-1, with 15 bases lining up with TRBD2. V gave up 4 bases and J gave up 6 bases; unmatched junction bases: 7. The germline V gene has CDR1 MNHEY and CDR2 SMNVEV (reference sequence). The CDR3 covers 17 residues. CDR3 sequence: CASSSQWTSGRANEQFF. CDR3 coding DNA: TGTGCCAGCAGTTCGCAATGGACTAGCGGGAGGGCCAATGAGCAGTTCTTC.

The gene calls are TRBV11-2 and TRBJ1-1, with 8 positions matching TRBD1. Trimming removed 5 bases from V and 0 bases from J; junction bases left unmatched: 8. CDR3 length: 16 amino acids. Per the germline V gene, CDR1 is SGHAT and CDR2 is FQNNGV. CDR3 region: CASSLSYRGMNTEAFF. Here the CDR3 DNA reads TGTGCCAGCAGCCTCTCTTACAGGGGGATGAACACTGAAGCTTTCTTT.

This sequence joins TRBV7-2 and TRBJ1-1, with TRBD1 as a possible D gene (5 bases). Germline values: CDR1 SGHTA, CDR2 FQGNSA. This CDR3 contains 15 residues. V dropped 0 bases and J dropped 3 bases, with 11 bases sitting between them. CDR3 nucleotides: TGTGCCAGCAGCTTAGCGCCTCAGGGATACACTGAAGCTTTCTTT. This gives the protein CASSLAPQGYTEAFF.

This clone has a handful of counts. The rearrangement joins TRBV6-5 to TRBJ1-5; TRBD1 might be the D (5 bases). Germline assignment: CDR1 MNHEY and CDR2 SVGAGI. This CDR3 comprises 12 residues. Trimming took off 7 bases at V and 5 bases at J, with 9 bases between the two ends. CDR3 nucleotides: TGTGCCAGCAAGGGGCGGGATCAGCCCCAGCATTTT. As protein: CASKGRDQPQHF.

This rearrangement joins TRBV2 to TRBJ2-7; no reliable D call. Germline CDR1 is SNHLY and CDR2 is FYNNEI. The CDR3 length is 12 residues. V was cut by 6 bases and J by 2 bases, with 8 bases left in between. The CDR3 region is CASRTGPYEQYF. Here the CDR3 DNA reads TGTGCCAGCAGGACTGGACCCTACGAGCAGTACTTC.

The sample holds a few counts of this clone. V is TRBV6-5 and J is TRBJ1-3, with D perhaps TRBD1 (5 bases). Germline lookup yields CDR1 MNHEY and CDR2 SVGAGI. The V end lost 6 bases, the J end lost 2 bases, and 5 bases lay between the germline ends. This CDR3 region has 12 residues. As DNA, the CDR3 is TGTGCCAGCAGGGGGGCTGGAAACACCATATATTTT. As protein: CASRGAGNTIYF.

In nucleotides, the CDR3 is TGTGCCAGCAGCCCGGGGAGCGGGAGGGCAGGGACCCAGTACTTC. This translates into CASSPGSGRAGTQYF. This chain uses TRBV7-2 with TRBJ2-5, with 10 bases fitting TRBD2. The CDR3 loop spans 15 amino acids. Germline CDR1 SGHTA, CDR2 FQGNSA. The V segment lost 5 bases and the J segment 7 bases; nucleotides outside the gene matches: 10.

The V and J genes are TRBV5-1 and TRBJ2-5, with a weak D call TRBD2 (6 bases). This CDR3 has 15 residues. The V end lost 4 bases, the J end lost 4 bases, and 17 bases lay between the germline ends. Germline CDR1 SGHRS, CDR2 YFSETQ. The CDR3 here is CASSQGPQEGETQYF. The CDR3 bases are TGCGCCAGCAGCCAGGGCCCGCAGGAGGGAGAGACCCAGTACTTC.

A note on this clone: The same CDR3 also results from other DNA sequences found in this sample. CDR3: CASSPRGADTQYF. CDR3 DNA: TGTGCCAGCTCCCCCCGGGGGGCAGATACGCAGTATTTT. The chain has TRBV18 and TRBJ2-3; 7 positions match TRBD2. Looked up from germline, CDR1 is KGHSH and CDR2 is LQKENI. Losses at the gene ends were 6 bases for V and 4 bases for J; bases not matched to a gene: 4. The CDR3 has 13 amino acids.

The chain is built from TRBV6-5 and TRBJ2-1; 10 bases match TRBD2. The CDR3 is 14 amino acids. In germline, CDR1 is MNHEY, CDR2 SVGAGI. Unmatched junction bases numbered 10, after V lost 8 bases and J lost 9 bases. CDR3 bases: TGTGCCAGCGAACCTAGCGGGAGTAGGAGTGAGCAGTTCTTC. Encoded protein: CASEPSGSRSEQFF.

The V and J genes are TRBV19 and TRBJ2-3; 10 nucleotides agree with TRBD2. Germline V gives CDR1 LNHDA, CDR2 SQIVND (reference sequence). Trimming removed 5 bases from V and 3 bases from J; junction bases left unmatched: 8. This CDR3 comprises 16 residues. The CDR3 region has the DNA TGTGCCAGTAGTCCCCTAGCGGGAGCGTCGACAGATACGCAGTATTTT. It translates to CASSPLAGASTDTQYF.

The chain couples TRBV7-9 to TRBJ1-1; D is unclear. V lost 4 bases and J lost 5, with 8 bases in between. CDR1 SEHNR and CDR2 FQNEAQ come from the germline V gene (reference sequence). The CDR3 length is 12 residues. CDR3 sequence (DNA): TGTGCCAGCAGCTCCCTTCAAACTGAAGCTTTCTTT. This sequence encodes CASSSLQTEAFF.

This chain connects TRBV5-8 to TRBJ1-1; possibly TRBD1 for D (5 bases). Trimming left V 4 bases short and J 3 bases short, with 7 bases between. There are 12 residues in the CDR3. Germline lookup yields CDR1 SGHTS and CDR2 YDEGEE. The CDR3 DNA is TGTGCCAGCAGCCAGGGTTACACTGAAGCTTTCTTT. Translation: CASSQGYTEAFF.

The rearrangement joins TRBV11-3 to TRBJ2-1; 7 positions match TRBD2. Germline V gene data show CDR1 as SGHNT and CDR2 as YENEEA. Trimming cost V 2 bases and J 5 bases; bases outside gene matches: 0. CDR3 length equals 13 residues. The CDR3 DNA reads TGTGCCAGCAGCTTACTAGCGGACAATGAGCAGTTCTTC. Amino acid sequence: CASSLLADNEQFF. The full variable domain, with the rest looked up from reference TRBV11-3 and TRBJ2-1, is EAGVVQSPRYKIIEKKQPVAFWCNPISGHNTLYWYLQNLGQGPELLIRYENEEAVDDSQLPKDRFSAERLKGVDSTLKIQPAELGDSAVYLCASSLLADNEQFFGPGTRLTVL.

The CDR3 region is CATSRDRMGNNEQFF. The CDR3 DNA follows: TGTGCCACCAGCAGAGATCGGATGGGGAACAATGAGCAGTTCTTC. The chain combines TRBV15 with TRBJ2-1; no definite D call. Germline CDR1 reads LNHNV; CDR2 reads YYDKDF (reference sequence). CDR3 length: 15 amino acids. The V end was cut by 0 bases, the J end by 5 bases, with 11 bases between.

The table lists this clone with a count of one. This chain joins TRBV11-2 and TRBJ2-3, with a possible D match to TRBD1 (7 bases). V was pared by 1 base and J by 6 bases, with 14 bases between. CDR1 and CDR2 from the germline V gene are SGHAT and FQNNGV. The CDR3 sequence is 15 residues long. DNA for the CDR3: TGTGCCAGCAGCTTAGGGCAGGGGGGTGATGATACGCAGTATTTT. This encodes CASSLGQGGDDTQYF.

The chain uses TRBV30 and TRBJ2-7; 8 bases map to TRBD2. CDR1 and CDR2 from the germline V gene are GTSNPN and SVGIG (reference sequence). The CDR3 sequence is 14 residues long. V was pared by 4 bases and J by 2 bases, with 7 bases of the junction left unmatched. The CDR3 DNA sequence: TGTGCCTGGAAGCTCGGGCGGGGGGCCTACGAGCAGTACTTC. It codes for CAWKLGRGAYEQYF.

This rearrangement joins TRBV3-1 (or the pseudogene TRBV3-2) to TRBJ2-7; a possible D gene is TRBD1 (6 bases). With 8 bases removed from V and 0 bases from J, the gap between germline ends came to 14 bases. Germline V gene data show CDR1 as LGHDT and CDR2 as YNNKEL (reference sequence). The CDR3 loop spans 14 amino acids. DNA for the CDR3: TGTGCCAGCGCACAGACAGGTAGCTCCTACGAGCAGTACTTC. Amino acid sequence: CASAQTGSSYEQYF.

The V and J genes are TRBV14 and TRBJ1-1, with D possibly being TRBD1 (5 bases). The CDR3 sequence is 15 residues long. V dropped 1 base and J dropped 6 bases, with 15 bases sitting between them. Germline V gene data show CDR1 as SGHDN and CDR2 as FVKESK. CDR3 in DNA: TGTGCCAGCAGCCAAGTTCAGGGCCCAGTCCCTGAAGCTTTCTTT. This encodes CASSQVQGPVPEAFF. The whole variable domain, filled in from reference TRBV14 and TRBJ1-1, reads EAGVTQFPSHSVIEKGQTVTLRCDPISGHDNLYWYRRVMGKEIKFLLHFVKESKQDESGMPNNRFLAERTGGTYSTLKVQPAELEDSGVYFCASSQVQGPVPEAFFGQGTRLTVV.

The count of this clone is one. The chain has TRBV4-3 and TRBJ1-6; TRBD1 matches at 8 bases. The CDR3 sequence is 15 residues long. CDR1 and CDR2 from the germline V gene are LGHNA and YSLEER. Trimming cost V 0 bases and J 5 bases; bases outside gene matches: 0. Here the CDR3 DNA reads TGCGCCAGCAGCCAAGAGGGACAGGATAATTCACCCCTCCACTTT. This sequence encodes CASSQEGQDNSPLHF.